Listed here are 5 T cell receptor beta chains from one sample, sequenced in a study of CD8 T cells in ankylosing spondylitis. TCRdb reanalysed the 5' RACE reads using MiXCR and keeps one entry per CDR3 protein. The sample records 250,000 or so distinct CDR3 sequences, roughly 10% being singletons. Sequencing was carried out using blood, either unsorted or a sorted T cell fraction (not recorded which). The origin of the receptors is a male donor with ankylosing spondylitis or in good health (not recorded which).

This clonotype occurred many times. The J gene is TRBJ2-5, the V gene TRBV5-1; possibly TRBD1 for D (6 bases). This CDR3 comprises 14 residues. V lost 6 bases to trimming and J lost 2 bases, with 14 bases between them. CDR1 and CDR2 from the germline V gene are SGHRS and YFSETQ. The CDR3 sequence: CASKFGQMQETQYF. The CDR3 region has the DNA TGCGCCAGCAAATTCGGACAGATGCAAGAGACCCAGTACTTC.

This clonotype was counted between two and nine times. The chain links TRBV15 to TRBJ1-2, with D possibly TRBD1 on 6 matching bases. Trimming took 0 bases from V and 4 from J, leaving 15 bases between them. The germline gives CDR1 LNHNV, CDR2 YYDKDF (reference sequence). This CDR3 spans 16 amino acids. CDR3 nucleotide sequence: TGTGCCACCAGCAGAGATTTGGGGGGGCAGGGCTATGGCTACACCTTC. Translating it yields CATSRDLGGQGYGYTF.

This clonotype was detected ten times or more. CDR3 bases: TGTGCCAGCATGCCAGGGACACGGGCCTACGAGCAGTACTTC. It is translated as CASMPGTRAYEQYF. The V call is TRBV2, the J call TRBJ2-7; D is perhaps TRBD1 (6 bases). The CDR3 totals 14 residues. The V end was cut by 7 bases, the J end by 2 bases, with 15 bases between. Germline CDR1 is SNHLY and CDR2 is FYNNEI.

This clonotype was detected many times. The chain has TRBV4-2 and TRBJ1-2; 12 bases are a match to TRBD1. The germline V gene encodes CDR1 LGHNA and CDR2 YNFKEQ. The length of the CDR3 is 16 residues. V lost 1 base to trimming and J lost 4 bases; unmatched junction nucleotides: 4. In nucleotides, the CDR3 is TGTGCCAGCAGCCAAGGGGGGACAGGGGGCGGCTATGGCTACACCTTC. Translation: CASSQGGTGGGYGYTF.

The chain is built from TRBV6-1 and TRBJ2-1, with TRBD1 matching over 12 bases. Germline V gene sequence: CDR1 MNHNS, CDR2 SASEGT. CDR3 size: 19 residues. Germline trimming cut 6 bases from V and 4 bases from J; bases unmatched to any gene: 16. CDR3 sequence reads: CASRMTGTGGARVYNEQFF. CDR3 DNA sequence: TGTGCCAGCAGGATGACCGGGACAGGGGGCGCGCGGGTGTACAATGAGCAGTTCTTC.